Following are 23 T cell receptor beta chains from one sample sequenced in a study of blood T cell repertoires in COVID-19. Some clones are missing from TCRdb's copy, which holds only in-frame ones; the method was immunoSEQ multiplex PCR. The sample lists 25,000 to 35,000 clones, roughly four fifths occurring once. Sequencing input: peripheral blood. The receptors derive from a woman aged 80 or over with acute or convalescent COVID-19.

The chain's CDR3 is CASRGTGVSPLHF. The CDR3 bases are TGTGCCAGCAGGGGTACAGGGGTTTCACCCCTCCACTTT. The J gene is TRBJ1-6, the V gene TRBV6-5, with 7 bases that match TRBD1. CDR1 and CDR2 (germline): MNHEY, SVGAGI. The CDR3 extends over 13 amino acids. V trimming: 6 bases; J trimming: 9 bases; junction bases outside the gene matches: 5.

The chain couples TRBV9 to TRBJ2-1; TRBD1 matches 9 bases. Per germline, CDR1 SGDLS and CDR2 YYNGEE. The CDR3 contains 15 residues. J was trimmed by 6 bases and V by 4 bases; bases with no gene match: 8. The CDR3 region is CASSWTGVLGNEQFF. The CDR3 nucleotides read TGTGCCAGCAGCTGGACAGGGGTTTTAGGCAATGAGCAGTTCTTC.

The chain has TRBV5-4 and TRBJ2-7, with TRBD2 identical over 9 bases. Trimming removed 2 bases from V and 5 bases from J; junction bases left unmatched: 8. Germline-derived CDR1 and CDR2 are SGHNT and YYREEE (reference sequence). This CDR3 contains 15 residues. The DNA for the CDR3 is TGTGCCAGCAGCTTCCGTATTAGCGGGAGCCACGAGCAGTACTTC. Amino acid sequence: CASSFRISGSHEQYF.

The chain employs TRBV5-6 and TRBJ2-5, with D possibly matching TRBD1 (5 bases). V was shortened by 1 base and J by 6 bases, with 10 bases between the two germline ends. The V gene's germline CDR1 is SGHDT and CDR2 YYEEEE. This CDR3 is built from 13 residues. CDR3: CASSLPGLKTQYF. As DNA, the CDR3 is TGTGCCAGCAGCTTGCCAGGGCTGAAGACCCAGTACTTC.

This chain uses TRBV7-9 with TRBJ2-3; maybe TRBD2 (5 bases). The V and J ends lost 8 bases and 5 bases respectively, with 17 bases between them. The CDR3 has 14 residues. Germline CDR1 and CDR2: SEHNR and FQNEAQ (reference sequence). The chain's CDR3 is CASVRTLVGDTQYF. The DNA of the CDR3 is TGTGCCAGCGTCCGGACTCTTGTCGGAGATACGCAGTATTTT.

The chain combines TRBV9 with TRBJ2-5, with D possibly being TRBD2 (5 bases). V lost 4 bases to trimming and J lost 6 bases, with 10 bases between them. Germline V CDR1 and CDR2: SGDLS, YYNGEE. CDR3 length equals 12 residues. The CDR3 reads CASSRERKTQYF. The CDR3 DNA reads TGTGCCAGCAGCCGCGAGCGGAAGACCCAGTACTTC.

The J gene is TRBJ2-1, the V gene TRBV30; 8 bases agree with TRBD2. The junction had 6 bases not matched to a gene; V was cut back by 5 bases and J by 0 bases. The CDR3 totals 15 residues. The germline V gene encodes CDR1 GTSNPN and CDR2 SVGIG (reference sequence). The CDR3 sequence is CAWGAGTSSYNEQFF. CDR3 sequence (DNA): TGTGCCTGGGGGGCCGGGACTAGCTCCTACAATGAGCAGTTCTTC.

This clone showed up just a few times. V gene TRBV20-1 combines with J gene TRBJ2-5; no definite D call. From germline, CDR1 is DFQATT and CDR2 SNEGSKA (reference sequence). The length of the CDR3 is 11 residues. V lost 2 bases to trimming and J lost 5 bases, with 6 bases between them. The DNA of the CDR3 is TGCAGTGCTAGAACCCGGGAGACCCAGTACTTC. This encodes CSARTRETQYF.

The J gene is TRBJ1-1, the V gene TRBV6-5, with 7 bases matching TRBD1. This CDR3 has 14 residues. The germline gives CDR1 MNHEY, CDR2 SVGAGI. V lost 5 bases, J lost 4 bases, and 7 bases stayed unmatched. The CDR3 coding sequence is TGTGCCAGCAGTCAGACAGGGAGGCCCACTGAAGCTTTCTTT. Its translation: CASSQTGRPTEAFF.

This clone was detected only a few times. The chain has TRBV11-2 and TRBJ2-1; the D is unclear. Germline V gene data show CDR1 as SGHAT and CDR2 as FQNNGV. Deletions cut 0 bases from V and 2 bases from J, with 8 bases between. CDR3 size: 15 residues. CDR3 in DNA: TGTGCCAGCAGCTTAGATCGCGGTCCCTACAATGAGCAGTTCTTC. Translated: CASSLDRGPYNEQFF.

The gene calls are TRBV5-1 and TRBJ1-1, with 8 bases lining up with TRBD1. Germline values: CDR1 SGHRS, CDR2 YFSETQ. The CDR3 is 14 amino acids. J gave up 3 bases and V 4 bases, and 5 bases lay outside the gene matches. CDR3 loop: CASSTDRVDTEAFF. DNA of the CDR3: TGCGCCAGCAGCACGGACAGGGTGGACACTGAAGCTTTCTTT.

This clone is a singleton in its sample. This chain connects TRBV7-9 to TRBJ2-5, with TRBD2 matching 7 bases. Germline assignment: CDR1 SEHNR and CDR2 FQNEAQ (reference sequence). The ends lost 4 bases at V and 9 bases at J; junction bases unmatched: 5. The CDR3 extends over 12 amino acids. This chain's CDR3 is CASSSSSGAQYF. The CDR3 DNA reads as TGTGCCAGCAGCTCCAGCAGCGGGGCCCAGTACTTC.

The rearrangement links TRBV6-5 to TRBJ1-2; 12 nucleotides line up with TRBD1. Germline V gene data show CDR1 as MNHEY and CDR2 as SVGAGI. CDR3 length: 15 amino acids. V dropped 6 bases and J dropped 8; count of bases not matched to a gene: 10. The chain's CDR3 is CASSRGDRGRRGYTF. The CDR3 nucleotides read TGTGCCAGCAGCCGAGGGGACAGGGGGCGAAGGGGCTACACCTTC.

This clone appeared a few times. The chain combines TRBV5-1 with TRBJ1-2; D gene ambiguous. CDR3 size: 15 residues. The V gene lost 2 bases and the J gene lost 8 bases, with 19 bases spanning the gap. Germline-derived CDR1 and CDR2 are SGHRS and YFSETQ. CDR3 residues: CASSLAPPGGKGYTF. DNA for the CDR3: TGCGCCAGCAGCTTAGCCCCCCCCGGAGGGAAAGGCTACACCTTC.

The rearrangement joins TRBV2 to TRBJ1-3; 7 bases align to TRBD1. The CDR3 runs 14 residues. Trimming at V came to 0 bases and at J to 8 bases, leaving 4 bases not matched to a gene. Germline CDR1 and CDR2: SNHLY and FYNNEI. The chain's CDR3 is CASSEAAGGYTIYF. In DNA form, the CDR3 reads TGTGCCAGCAGTGAAGCGGCAGGGGGGTACACCATATATTTT.

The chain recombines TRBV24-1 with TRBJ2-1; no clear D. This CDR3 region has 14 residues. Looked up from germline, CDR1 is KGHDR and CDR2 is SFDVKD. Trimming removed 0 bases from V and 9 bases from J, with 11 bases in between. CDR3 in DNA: TGTGCCACCAGTGATTTGGACGGGTCAGCTGAGCAGTTCTTC. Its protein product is CATSDLDGSAEQFF.

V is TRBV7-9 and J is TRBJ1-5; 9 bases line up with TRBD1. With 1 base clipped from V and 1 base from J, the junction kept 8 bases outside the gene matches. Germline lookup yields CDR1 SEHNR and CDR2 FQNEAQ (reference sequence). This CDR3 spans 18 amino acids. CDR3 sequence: CASSLGTGTGLSNQPQHF. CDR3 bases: TGTGCCAGCAGCTTAGGGACCGGGACAGGGCTGAGCAATCAGCCCCAGCATTTT. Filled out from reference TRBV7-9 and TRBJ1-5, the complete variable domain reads DTGVSQNPRHKITKRGQNVTFRCDPISEHNRLYWYRQTLGQGPEFLTYFQNEAQLEKSRLLSDRFSAERPKGSFSTLEIQRTEQGDSAMYLCASSLGTGTGLSNQPQHFGDGTRLSIL.

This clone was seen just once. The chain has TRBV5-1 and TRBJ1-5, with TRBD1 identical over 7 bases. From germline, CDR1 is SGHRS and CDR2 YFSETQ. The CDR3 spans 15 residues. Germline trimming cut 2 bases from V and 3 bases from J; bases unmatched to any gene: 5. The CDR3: CASSFTGEPNQPQHF. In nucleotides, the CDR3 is TGCGCCAGCAGCTTCACAGGGGAGCCCAATCAGCCCCAGCATTTT.

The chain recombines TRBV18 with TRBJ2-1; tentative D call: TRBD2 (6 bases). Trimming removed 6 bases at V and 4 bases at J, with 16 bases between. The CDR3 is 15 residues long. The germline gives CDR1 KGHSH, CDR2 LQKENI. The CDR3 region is CASSPGTLSYNEQFF. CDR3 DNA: TGTGCCAGCTCGCCCGGGACTCTCTCGTACAATGAGCAGTTCTTC.

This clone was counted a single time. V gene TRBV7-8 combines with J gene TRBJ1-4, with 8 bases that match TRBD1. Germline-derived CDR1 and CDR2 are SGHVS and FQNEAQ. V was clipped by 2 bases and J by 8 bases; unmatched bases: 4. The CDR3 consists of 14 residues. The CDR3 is CASSLQGAPEKLFF. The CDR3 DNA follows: TGTGCCAGCAGCTTACAGGGGGCGCCCGAAAAACTGTTTTTT.

DNA of the CDR3: TGTGCCAGCAGCCGGACAGGGACCACTGAAGCTTTCTTT. It is translated as CASSRTGTTEAFF. The chain links TRBV7-3 to TRBJ1-1; 8 positions match TRBD1. Trimming at V came to 5 bases and at J to 4 bases, leaving 3 bases not matched to a gene. Germline V gives CDR1 SGHTA, CDR2 FQGTGA. The CDR3 totals 13 residues.

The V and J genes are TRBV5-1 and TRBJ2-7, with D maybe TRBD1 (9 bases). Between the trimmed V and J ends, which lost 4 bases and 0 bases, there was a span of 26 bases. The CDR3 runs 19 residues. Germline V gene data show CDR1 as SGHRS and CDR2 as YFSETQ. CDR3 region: CASSTPQGATSGGSYEQYF. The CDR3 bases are TGCGCCAGCAGCACTCCACAGGGGGCGACGAGCGGGGGCTCCTACGAGCAGTACTTC. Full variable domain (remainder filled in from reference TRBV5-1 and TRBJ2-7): KAGVTQTPRYLIKTRGQQVTLSCSPISGHRSVSWYQQTPGQGLQFLFEYFSETQRNKGNFPGRFSGRQFSNSRSEMNVSTLELGDSALYLCASSTPQGATSGGSYEQYFGPGTRLTVT.

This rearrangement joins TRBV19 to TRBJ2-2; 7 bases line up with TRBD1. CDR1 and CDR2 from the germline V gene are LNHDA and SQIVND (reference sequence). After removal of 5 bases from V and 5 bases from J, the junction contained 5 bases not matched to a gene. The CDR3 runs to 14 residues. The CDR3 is CASSSDRRTGELFF. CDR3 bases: TGTGCCAGTAGTTCGGACAGGAGGACCGGGGAGCTGTTTTTT.